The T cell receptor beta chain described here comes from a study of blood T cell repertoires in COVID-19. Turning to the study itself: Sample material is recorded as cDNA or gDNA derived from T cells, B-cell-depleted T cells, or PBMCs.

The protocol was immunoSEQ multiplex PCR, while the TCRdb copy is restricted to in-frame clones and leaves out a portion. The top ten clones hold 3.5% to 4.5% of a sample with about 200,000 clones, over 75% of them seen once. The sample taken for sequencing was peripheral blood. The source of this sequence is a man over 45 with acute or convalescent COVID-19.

The CDR3 coding sequence is TGTGCCTGGAGTGGGCCCTTAGCGGGGGGGCATAACATTCAGTACTTC. Amino acids: CAWSGPLAGGHNIQYF. The V and J genes are TRBV30 and TRBJ2-4; 11 nucleotides line up with TRBD2. Germline V lookup: CDR1 GTSNPN, CDR2 SVGIG (reference sequence). The trim removed 1 base at V and 7 bases at J, leaving 9 bases unmatched. The CDR3 contains 16 residues.